Below, 31 T cell receptor beta chains from the same sample are listed, as sequenced in a study of cytomegalovirus exposure and HLA in healthy donors. Amplification used 60 Vbeta primers and 13 Jbeta primers. The table came from immunoSEQ multiplex PCR; TCRdb's copy has only in-frame clones and leaves some out. The sample has more than 110,000 clones, about four fifths seen once; the top ten hold roughly 4%. Sequencing was done on a sample of PBMCs. Every receptor here comes from a man between 35 and 55 years old in good health and CMV-seropositive.

V gene TRBV6-1 combines with J gene TRBJ2-7, with 9 bases identical to TRBD1. The CDR3 sequence is 16 residues long. V was clipped by 4 bases and J by 4 bases; unmatched bases: 11. In germline, CDR1 is MNHNS, CDR2 SASEGT. The CDR3: CASSGLTGGALYEQYF. The CDR3 coding sequence is TGTGCCAGCAGTGGATTAACAGGGGGCGCCTTATACGAGCAGTACTTC.

The chain carries TRBV6-1 and TRBJ2-7, with D uncertain. The CDR3 is 12 amino acids. Deletions cut 5 bases from V and 5 bases from J, with 10 bases between. Germline CDR1 MNHNS, CDR2 SASEGT. DNA for the CDR3: TGTGCCAGCAGTTTTCACTATGACGAGCAGTACTTC. This codes for CASSFHYDEQYF.

This chain links TRBV2 with TRBJ2-6; possibly TRBD1 for D (7 bases). The CDR3 runs 15 residues. Per germline, CDR1 SNHLY and CDR2 FYNNEI. Trimming stripped 6 bases from V and 1 base from J, with 10 bases between. CDR3 sequence (DNA): TGTGCCAGCAGACCAGGGGGGTCTGGGGCCAACGTCCTGACTTTC. It specifies CASRPGGSGANVLTF.

V usage is TRBV25-1 and J usage is TRBJ2-7; D gene uncertain. CDR3 length: 12 amino acids. CDR1 and CDR2 from the germline V gene are MGHDK and SYGVNS. The ends were cut back, 5 bases at V and 4 bases at J, with 9 bases in the middle. This CDR3 is CASSFSQYEQYF. The CDR3 coding sequence is TGTGCCAGCAGTTTCTCGCAGTACGAGCAGTACTTC.

This chain connects TRBV5-1 to TRBJ1-3; 11 bases match TRBD1. Germline lookup yields CDR1 SGHRS and CDR2 YFSETQ. Trimming at V came to 4 bases and at J to 8 bases, leaving 2 bases not matched to a gene. This CDR3 region has 13 residues. The CDR3 reads CASSGQGADTIYF. The CDR3 DNA is TGCGCCAGCAGCGGACAGGGGGCAGACACCATATATTTT. The complete variable domain, with remaining parts taken from reference TRBV5-1 and TRBJ1-3, reads KAGVTQTPRYLIKTRGQQVTLSCSPISGHRSVSWYQQTPGQGLQFLFEYFSETQRNKGNFPGRFSGRQFSNSRSEMNVSTLELGDSALYLCASSGQGADTIYFGEGSWLTVV.

The rearrangement links TRBV2 to TRBJ2-6, with a weak D call TRBD2 (5 bases). The V end was cut by 7 bases, the J end by 0 bases, with 10 bases between. Germline values: CDR1 SNHLY, CDR2 FYNNEI. The length of the CDR3 is 15 residues. The CDR3 DNA follows: TGTGCCAGCACGTTCGGAGGCTCTGGGGCCAACGTCCTGACTTTC. This encodes CASTFGGSGANVLTF.

This chain joins TRBV10-2 and TRBJ1-3, with 7 nucleotides matching TRBD1. V lost 3 bases, J lost 4 bases, and 9 bases stayed unmatched. CDR1 is WSHSY and CDR2 is SAAADI in the germline V gene. This CDR3 is built from 16 residues. The CDR3 DNA reads as TGCGCCAGCAGTGATTTTACAGGGGTGAGCGGAAACACCATATATTTT. As protein: CASSDFTGVSGNTIYF.

The chain has TRBV19 and TRBJ2-3; D gene ambiguous. This CDR3 region has 15 residues. Germline assignment: CDR1 LNHDA and CDR2 SQIVND (reference sequence). The V end lost 5 bases, the J end lost 3 bases, and 15 bases lay between the germline ends. Here the CDR3 reads CASSSDLVVTDTQYF. DNA for the CDR3: TGTGCCAGTAGTTCAGACCTAGTGGTGACAGATACGCAGTATTTT.

The chain links TRBV7-3 to TRBJ2-2; 8 nucleotides align to TRBD1. With 5 bases clipped from V and 4 bases from J, the junction kept 12 bases outside the gene matches. The germline gives CDR1 SGHTA, CDR2 FQGTGA. This CDR3 region has 17 residues. CDR3 nucleotides: TGTGCCAGCAGCCCATCCCCTGGACAGGGCCTCACCGGGGAGCTGTTTTTT. Translated: CASSPSPGQGLTGELFF.

This clone has a handful of counts. The CDR3 is CATSRGGDREQYF. For the CDR3, the DNA is TGTGCCACCAGCCGTGGGGGGGATAGGGAGCAGTACTTC. V and J are TRBV15 and TRBJ2-7; 7 bases map to TRBD2. The CDR3 runs 13 residues. V lost 5 bases, J lost 7 bases, and 8 bases stayed unmatched. Per the germline V gene, CDR1 is LNHNV and CDR2 is YYDKDF (reference sequence).

The chain is built from TRBV6-5 and TRBJ2-2; D not resolved. Germline V gene lookup returns CDR1 MNHEY and CDR2 SVGAGI. The CDR3 runs to 12 residues. V lost 7 bases and J lost 7, with 10 bases in between. In DNA, the CDR3 is TGTGCCAGCACCTCCCGCGGCGGGGAGCTGTTTTTT. Its protein is CASTSRGGELFF.

V and J are TRBV7-3 and TRBJ2-3; 10 bases match TRBD2. V gave up 5 bases and J gave up 5 bases; unmatched junction bases: 13. Germline CDR1 is SGHTA and CDR2 is FQGTGA. The CDR3 spans 17 residues. The CDR3, as DNA: TGTGCCAGCAGCCTGGGGGCTAGCGGGGGTTTCGGAGATACGCAGTATTTT. Translated, it gives CASSLGASGGFGDTQYF.

The rearrangement uses TRBV5-1 and TRBJ2-5; TRBD1 agrees at 7 bases. The CDR3 is made up of 15 amino acids. J was trimmed by 2 bases and V by 4 bases; bases with no gene match: 8. Germline values: CDR1 SGHRS, CDR2 YFSETQ. DNA for the CDR3: TGCGCCAGCAGCCACCGGGACAGCCGACAAGAGACCCAGTACTTC. Translation: CASSHRDSRQETQYF.

V is TRBV5-1 and J is TRBJ1-1; TRBD1 might be the D (5 bases). The germline CDR1 and CDR2 sequences are SGHRS and YFSETQ. The CDR3 has 16 amino acids. V was trimmed by 0 bases and J by 4 bases, leaving 16 bases between them. The CDR3 DNA reads as TGCGCCAGCAGCTTGGCCCAGCAGGGCTTGGGCACTGAAGCTTTCTTT. It encodes CASSLAQQGLGTEAFF.

The rearrangement joins TRBV30 to TRBJ2-1; possible D gene TRBD1, 6 bases. Trimming shortened V by 8 bases and J by 7 bases, and 24 bases separated the two germline ends. In germline, CDR1 is GTSNPN, CDR2 SVGIG (reference sequence). CDR3 length equals 15 residues. CDR3 loop: CAAPAQGLEFNEQFF. The CDR3 DNA sequence: TGTGCCGCCCCCGCCCAGGGGTTGGAGTTTAATGAGCAGTTCTTC.

The table lists this clone with a few counts. This sequence joins TRBV10-3 and TRBJ1-5; 8 nucleotides match TRBD1. CDR1 and CDR2 (germline): ENHRY, SYGVKD. CDR3 size: 13 residues. J lost 5 bases, V lost 6 bases, and 3 bases had no gene match. The CDR3 region is CAISQQGDQPQHF. DNA of the CDR3: TGTGCCATCAGCCAACAGGGGGATCAGCCCCAGCATTTT.

This clone was seen only a few times. The chain combines TRBV6-5 with TRBJ1-6, with TRBD1 identical over 10 bases. The CDR3 loop spans 15 amino acids. Germline values: CDR1 MNHEY, CDR2 SVGAGI. V was clipped by 6 bases and J by 8 bases; unmatched bases: 7. The CDR3 protein is CASRRTGTGDSPLHF. CDR3 nucleotide sequence: TGTGCCAGCAGAAGAACCGGGACAGGGGATTCACCCCTCCACTTT.

The V gene is TRBV4-1, the J gene TRBJ2-3; a possible D gene is TRBD2 (7 bases). The CDR3 totals 17 residues. Trimming left V 0 bases short and J 7 bases short, with 20 bases between. Germline CDR1 reads MGHRA; CDR2 reads YSYEKL. The DNA for the CDR3 is TGCGCCAGCAGCCAAGAAATAGGGGGGGGAGACCGCCATACGCAGTATTTT. This codes for CASSQEIGGGDRHTQYF.

The genes are TRBV10-3 and TRBJ2-4, with 9 bases fitting TRBD1. V was clipped by 6 bases and J by 5 bases; unmatched bases: 5. The germline V gene encodes CDR1 ENHRY and CDR2 SYGVKD. The CDR3 runs 14 residues. The CDR3 here is CAISSDRGENIQYF. As DNA, the CDR3 is TGTGCCATCAGCTCGGACAGGGGTGAAAACATTCAGTACTTC.

The CDR3 loop is CASSFRLGLKQFF. The CDR3 DNA sequence: TGTGCCAGCAGCTTCCGACTGGGACTGAAGCAGTTCTTC. The chain uses TRBV9 and TRBJ2-1; possibly TRBD2 for D (6 bases). Germline-derived CDR1 and CDR2 are SGDLS and YYNGEE. V lost 4 bases, J lost 11 bases, and 16 bases lay in between. The CDR3 is 13 amino acids.

The chain couples TRBV29-1 to TRBJ1-2; D remains unclear. This CDR3 is built from 11 residues. Per germline, CDR1 SQVTM and CDR2 ANQGSEA. V was trimmed by 5 bases and J by 8 bases, leaving 12 bases between them. CDR3 DNA sequence: TGCAGCGTTATGGTGGGCTGGGGCTACACCTTC. As protein: CSVMVGWGYTF. Variable domain in full (rest from reference TRBV29-1 and TRBJ1-2): SAVISQKPSRDICQRGTSLTIQCQVDSQVTMMFWYRQQPGQSLTLIATANQGSEATYESGFVIDKFPISRPNLTFSTLTVSNMSPEDSSIYLCSVMVGWGYTFGSGTRLTVV.

The chain combines TRBV9 with TRBJ2-5; D is unclear. Germline V gene data show CDR1 as SGDLS and CDR2 as YYNGEE. The V gene lost 0 bases and the J gene lost 8 bases, with 11 bases spanning the gap. This CDR3 contains 13 residues. The CDR3 sequence: CASSVEVSRTQYF. CDR3 coding DNA: TGTGCCAGCAGCGTAGAGGTTAGCAGAACCCAGTACTTC. Supplemented by reference TRBV9 and TRBJ2-5, the full variable domain reads DSGVTQTPKHLITATGQRVTLRCSPRSGDLSVYWYQQSLDQGLQFLIQYYNGEERAKGNILERFSAQQFPDLHSELNLSSLELGDSALYFCASSVEVSRTQYFGPGTRLLVL.

V gene TRBV5-4 combines with J gene TRBJ2-5, with D tentatively TRBD2 (6 bases). Germline loops: CDR1 SGHNT, CDR2 YYREEE (reference sequence). The V end was cut by 2 bases, the J end by 2 bases, with 10 bases between. CDR3 size: 14 residues. CDR3 loop: CASSFRRAQETQYF. CDR3 bases: TGTGCCAGCAGCTTTAGGAGGGCTCAAGAGACCCAGTACTTC.

The chain joins TRBV7-2 to TRBJ2-1; possibly TRBD2 for D (5 bases). Trimming left V 2 bases short and J 13 bases short, with 15 bases between. The CDR3 loop spans 13 amino acids. CDR1 and CDR2 (germline): SGHTA, FQGNSA. CDR3 region: CASSLTTGGKQFF. The CDR3 DNA sequence: TGTGCCAGCAGCTTAACAACTGGAGGAAAACAGTTCTTC.

This clone was found once. This chain links TRBV19 with TRBJ1-1; D not certain. The CDR3 totals 12 residues. The germline V gene has CDR1 LNHDA and CDR2 SQIVND (reference sequence). V lost 5 bases to trimming and J lost 1 base, with 5 bases between them. This chain's CDR3 is CASSWANTEAFF. CDR3 bases: TGTGCCAGTAGTTGGGCGAACACTGAAGCTTTCTTT.

The genes are TRBV30 and TRBJ1-2, with D unresolved. This CDR3 spans 12 amino acids. V was cut by 1 base and J by 8 bases, with 11 bases left in between. Germline V gives CDR1 GTSNPN, CDR2 SVGIG (reference sequence). CDR3 loop: CAWSGGGRGYTF. CDR3 coding DNA: TGTGCCTGGAGTGGGGGAGGCCGGGGCTACACCTTC.

J is TRBJ1-2 and V is TRBV18; 10 bases line up with TRBD1. V gave up 4 bases and J gave up 7 bases; unmatched junction bases: 9. The CDR3 extends over 15 amino acids. Per the germline V gene, CDR1 is KGHSH and CDR2 is LQKENI. The CDR3 here is CASSLRQGATVGYTF. The CDR3 DNA reads as TGTGCCAGCTCACTAAGACAGGGGGCAACGGTTGGCTACACCTTC.

V and J are TRBV6-1 and TRBJ2-5, with D possibly matching TRBD1 (5 bases). Trimming took off 10 bases at V and 7 bases at J, with 13 bases between the two ends. Germline V gene lookup returns CDR1 MNHNS and CDR2 SASEGT. The CDR3 covers 11 residues. This chain's CDR3 is CATPTQGTQYF. The CDR3 DNA follows: TGTGCCACCCCGACCCAGGGGACCCAGTACTTC.

The chain uses TRBV9 and TRBJ2-7, with D tentatively TRBD2 (6 bases). V lost 0 bases, J lost 1 base, and 11 bases lay in between. Germline assignment: CDR1 SGDLS and CDR2 YYNGEE. The CDR3 covers 15 residues. The CDR3 bases are TGTGCCAGCAGCGTAGCTTTGGGACTGTCCTACGAGCAGTACTTC. Translation: CASSVALGLSYEQYF.

The V call is TRBV29-1, the J call TRBJ2-5, with 7 bases identical to TRBD1. CDR3 length: 13 amino acids. Trimming took 5 bases from V and 1 from J; bases not matched to a gene: 4. Looked up from germline, CDR1 is SQVTM and CDR2 is ANQGSEA. For the CDR3, the DNA is TGCAGCGTTACGGGGACAGCCCAAGAGACCCAGTACTTC. Residues: CSVTGTAQETQYF.

This chain uses TRBV11-2 with TRBJ1-6; a weak D match, TRBD1 (5 bases). Germline CDR1 is SGHAT and CDR2 is FQNNGV. Trimming removed 1 base from V and 10 bases from J, with 14 bases in between. The CDR3 is made up of 15 amino acids. The CDR3 spells CASSLVRGTTSPLHF. DNA for the CDR3: TGTGCCAGCAGCTTAGTAAGGGGTACGACGTCACCCCTCCACTTT.